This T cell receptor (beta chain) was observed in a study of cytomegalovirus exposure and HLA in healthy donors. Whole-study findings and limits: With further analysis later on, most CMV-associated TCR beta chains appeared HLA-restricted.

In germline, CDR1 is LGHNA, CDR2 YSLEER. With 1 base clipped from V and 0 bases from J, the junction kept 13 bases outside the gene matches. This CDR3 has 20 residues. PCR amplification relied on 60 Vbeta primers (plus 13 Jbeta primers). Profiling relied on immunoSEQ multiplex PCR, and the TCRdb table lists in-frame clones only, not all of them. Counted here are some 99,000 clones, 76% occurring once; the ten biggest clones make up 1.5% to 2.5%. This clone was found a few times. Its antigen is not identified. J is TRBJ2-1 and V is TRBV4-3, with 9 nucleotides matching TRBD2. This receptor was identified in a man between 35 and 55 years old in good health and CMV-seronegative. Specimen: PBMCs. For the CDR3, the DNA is TGCGCCAGCAGCCAAGTTGGTGGAGTAGCGGGAGTGAGCTCCTACAATGAGCAGTTCTTC. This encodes CASSQVGGVAGVSSYNEQFF.